The table lists the clone carrying this TCR beta chain with many counts. What it binds is unknown. This sample is part of a study of regulatory T cells in long-lasting Graves disease. Study context: Newly diagnosed Graves' patients took antithyroid drugs under 3 months.

Germline assignment: CDR1 SGHVS and CDR2 FQNEAQ. The CDR3 spans 16 residues. The V gene lost 5 bases and the J gene lost 0 bases, with 14 bases spanning the gap. Time point reported: newly diagnosed GD, antithyroid drugs for less than 3 months. With RNA extracted from PBMCs as input, the TCR library was made. According to the study, TCR beta libraries were built with iRepertoire HTBI primers and CDR3-region Arm-PCR. Each CDR3 protein gets one entry after TCRdb re-called the multiplex PCR reads with MiXCR. Of approximately 400,000 distinct CDR3 sequences listed, under 15% are singletons. General study findings and limits: Persistent disease showed a preference for TRBV28, TRBJ1-2 and TRBJ2-5. Public clonotype sharing was higher in persistent than newly diagnosed patients.

Another study also made use of these data, one on T cells in Graves' hyperthyroidism and ophthalmopathy. From that paper: Carried out on the TCR CDR3, a first-round RT-PCR used the HTBI primer set.

Sample: peripheral blood mononuclear cells (PBMCs), taken at new diagnosis, from a patient treated with antithyroid drugs. The V gene is TRBV7-8, the J gene TRBJ2-4, with D perhaps being TRBD1 or TRBD2 (7 bases each). The clonotype comes from a woman in her twenties or thirties with Graves disease. The CDR3 is CASSQRDRLAKNIQYF. The DNA of the CDR3 is TGTGCCAGCAGCCAGCGGGACAGACTAGCCAAAAACATTCAGTACTTC. Full variable domain (rest looked up from reference TRBV7-8 and TRBJ2-4): GAGVSQSPRYKVAKRGQDVALRCDPISGHVSLFWYQQALGQGPEFLTYFQNEAQLDKSGLPSDRFFAERPEGSVSTLKIQRTQQEDSAVYLCASSQRDRLAKNIQYFGAGTRLSVL.